Below, 4 T cell receptor beta chains from the same sample are listed, as sequenced in a study of control samples from healthy donors and cancer patients. Data came from immunoSEQ multiplex PCR; TCRdb stores just in-frame clones and leaves some out. Of tens of thousands of clones in the sample, around 92% were seen once. Material for sequencing was blood. The receptors originated from a man over 45 in good health.

The rearrangement links TRBV13 to TRBJ1-1, with D possibly TRBD1 on 5 matching bases. V was cut by 5 bases and J by 6 bases, with 7 bases left in between. The CDR3 covers 11 residues. Per the germline V gene, CDR1 is PRHDT and CDR2 is FYEKMQ (reference sequence). The CDR3 sequence: CASSQGAEAFF. The CDR3 DNA sequence: TGTGCCAGCAGCCAAGGGGCTGAAGCTTTCTTT. The full variable domain, with the rest looked up from reference TRBV13 and TRBJ1-1, is AAGVIQSPRHLIKEKRETATLKCYPIPRHDTVYWYQQGPGQDPQFLISFYEKMQSDKGSIPDRFSAQQFSDYHSELNMSSLELGDSALYFCASSQGAEAFFGQGTRLTVV.

This chain joins TRBV10-3 and TRBJ1-1; TRBD1 matches 7 bases. The germline CDR1 and CDR2 sequences are ENHRY and SYGVKD. The CDR3 is made up of 14 amino acids. The V segment lost 10 bases and the J segment 4 bases; nucleotides outside the gene matches: 12. The CDR3, as DNA: TGTGCCACCGCCTATCGAACAGGGGCCACTGAAGCTTTCTTT. Translated, it gives CATAYRTGATEAFF.

The genes are TRBV7-6 and TRBJ2-2, with TRBD2 as a possible D gene (7 bases). Trimming left V 5 bases short and J 7 bases short, with 17 bases between. Looked up from germline, CDR1 is SGHVS and CDR2 is FNYEAQ. This CDR3 spans 15 amino acids. In nucleotides, the CDR3 is TGTGCCAGCAGCCGACGGGGGGCTATCGGCGGGGAGCTGTTTTTT. Protein sequence: CASSRRGAIGGELFF.

This clone has only a few counts. The chain couples TRBV5-1 to TRBJ1-2; D not certain. V lost 3 bases and J lost 6, with 18 bases in between. The CDR3 spans 15 residues. Germline CDR1 reads SGHRS; CDR2 reads YFSETQ. CDR3 protein: CASSSRRYGFNGYTF. The CDR3 DNA sequence: TGCGCCAGCAGCTCCCGCCGATATGGATTCAATGGCTACACCTTC.